The following is a T cell receptor beta chain sequence with its context. Patients from Seattle were sampled longitudinally, starting during active infection. This sample is part of a study of blood T cell repertoires in COVID-19. Study in general: COVID-19 samples, acute and convalescent, were from the United States, Italy and Spain.

Original handling: Amplification with reference gene primers provided the estimates of nucleated cell counts. Produced via immunoSEQ multiplex PCR; TCRdb's table is partial and in-frame only. The V and J calls and clone size are taken from that table; D and trimming were inferred from the DNA. The sample holds approximately 44,000 clones, more than 80% seen once. The CDR3 has 14 residues. The V gene end was trimmed by 5 bases and the J gene end by 8 bases; junction bases not matched to a gene: 7. Germline CDR1 reads LNHDA; CDR2 reads SQIVND (reference sequence). The sequence was collected from a man between 50 and 59 years old with COVID-19, enrolled during active disease. Sequenced material: peripheral blood. V is TRBV19 and J is TRBJ1-4, with 8 bases matching TRBD1. The CDR3 DNA reads TGTGCCAGTAGTGAGGGACAGGCGTACGAAAAACTGTTTTTT. Protein sequence: CASSEGQAYEKLFF.